The text below deals with one TCR beta chain. The germline gene is not matched at one end of the junction; a read error may be the cause. Only in-frame clones appear in the TCRdb table, and some are missing; sequencing was by immunoSEQ multiplex PCR. This sample yields about 40,000 clones, of which 70% to 90% are seen a single time; 4.1% belongs to the top ten. Per germline, CDR1 SGDLS and CDR2 YYNGEE. This CDR3 is 14 amino acids long. This specimen belongs to a study of T cell changes during pregnancy in multiple sclerosis. The material was CD8+ T cells from peripheral blood mononuclear cells, obtained in the first trimester of pregnancy. This receptor was obtained from a female donor with multiple sclerosis, enrolled in a pregnancy study. This chain joins TRBV9 and TRBJ1-2; TRBD1 might be the D (5 bases). Here the CDR3 reads CASSVVTGPKEIAF. The CDR3 region has the DNA TGTGCCAGCAGCGTAGTAACAGGCCCTAAGGAGATCGCCTTC.